These T cell receptor beta chains were read from a single sample in a study of breast tumors, draining lymph nodes, adjacent tissues. From the multiplex PCR reads, TCRdb called clonotypes with MiXCR, one entry per CDR3 protein. The table lists roughly 11,000 distinct CDR3 sequences, about 53% of them singletons. Sequenced material: breast tumor tissue. The receptor set was obtained from a female donor with breast cancer. Some clones in this sample may be carry-over from other donors' samples. The CDR3 runs from the conserved cysteine through the conserved F or W. The D gene is left open where the match is weak. Clone sizes are given selectively: once, few, many, or a class where the clone is expanded.

TRBV7-2	medium-sized	TRBD1	TRBJ2-2	15	CASSHRQGSTGELFF	TGTGCCAGCAGCCACCGACAGGGCTCCACCGGGGAGCTGTTTTTT
TRBV20-1	many	NA	TRBJ2-7	13	CSAVGGFVYEQYF	TGCAGTGCCGTAGGCGGATTCGTCTACGAGCAGTACTTC
TRBV14	NA	TRBD2	TRBJ2-5	17	CASSHLGLAGDGGTQYF	TGTGCCAGCAGCCACCTCGGACTAGCGGGAGACGGGGGGACCCAGTACTTC
TRBV4-1	NA	NA	TRBJ1-4	14	CASSQPGTNEKLFF	TGCGCCAGCAGCCAACCCGGGACTAATGAAAAACTGTTTTTT
TRBV11-3	NA	TRBD1	TRBJ2-1	15	CASNNDRVGYNEQFF	TGTGCCAGCAACAACGACAGGGTCGGCTACAATGAGCAGTTCTTC
TRBV30	medium-sized	NA	TRBJ2-5	12	CAWSVLQGTQYF	TGTGCCTGGAGTGTACTCCAGGGGACCCAGTACTTC
TRBV6-1	NA	TRBD2	TRBJ2-5	14	CASTRGGPKETQYF	TGTGCCAGCACCCGCGGGGGACCGAAAGAGACCCAGTACTTC
TRBV7-8	medium-sized	NA	TRBJ2-2	16	CASSPLRRVNTGELFF	TGTGCCAGCAGCCCGCTTCGGCGGGTGAACACCGGGGAGCTGTTTTTT
TRBV3-1	NA	NA	TRBJ2-1	11	CASSQLDEQFF	TGTGCCAGCAGCCAACTCGATGAGCAGTTCTTC
TRBV5-1	NA	NA	TRBJ2-2	16	CASSLESSSNTGELLF	TGCGCCAGCAGCTTGGAATCTAGCAGTAACACCGGGGAGCTGCTTTTT
TRBV9	many	TRBD2	TRBJ2-1	15	CASSASGISYNEQFF	TGTGCCAGCAGCGCTAGCGGGATCTCCTACAATGAGCAGTTCTTC
TRBV25-1	NA	TRBD2	TRBJ2-7	17	CASSDSSSGRSWYEQYF	TGTGCCAGCAGTGATAGCTCTAGCGGGAGATCCTGGTACGAGCAGTACTTC
TRBV24-1	NA	TRBD2	TRBJ2-2	14	CATSAASGVRELFF	TGTGCCACCAGTGCGGCTAGCGGGGTCCGGGAGCTGTTTTTT
TRBV2	NA	TRBD2	TRBJ2-7	16	CASSRERTSGVYEQYF	TGTGCCAGCAGCCGGGAACGGACTAGCGGGGTCTACGAGCAGTACTTC
TRBV20-1	NA	TRBD1	TRBJ2-5	12	CSAPTGQETQCF	TGCAGTGCTCCGACAGGGCAAGAGACCCAGTGCTTC
TRBV11-3	many	TRBD2	TRBJ2-3	16	CASSAGLAANTDTQYF	TGTGCCAGCAGCGCGGGACTAGCGGCCAACACAGATACGCAGTATTTT
TRBV14	NA	NA	TRBJ2-1	13	CASSLEQYNEQFF	TGTGCCAGCAGCTTGGAGCAATACAATGAGCAGTTCTTC
TRBV2	NA	NA	TRBJ2-3	13	CASSENLEDTQYF	TGTGCCAGCAGTGAAAACTTGGAAGATACGCAGTATTTT
TRBV27	NA	NA	TRBJ2-2	15	CASSLSRGRTGELFF	TGTGCCAGCAGTTTATCCAGAGGGCGAACCGGGGAGCTGTTTTTT
TRBV12-3/TRBV12-4	NA	NA	TRBJ2-5	13	CASSPLGQETQYF	TGTGCCAGCAGTCCCCTGGGGCAAGAGACCCAGTACTTC
TRBV6-5	few	NA	TRBJ2-3	12	CASSFSTDTQYF	TGTGCCAGCAGTTTTAGCACAGATACGCAGTATTTT
TRBV20-1	NA	TRBD1	TRBJ2-1	17	CSARELFGQGSYNEQFF	TGCAGTGCTAGAGAACTGTTCGGACAGGGCTCCTACAATGAGCAGTTCTTC
TRBV6-2/TRBV6-3	NA	NA	TRBJ2-1	20	CASSHSMGPEDFSSYNEQFF	TGTGCCAGCAGTCACTCGATGGGGCCGGAGGACTTTAGCTCCTACAATGAGCAGTTCTTC
TRBV10-1	few	NA	TRBJ2-7	15	CASSLSGTDTYEQYF	TGCGCCAGCAGCCTTTCCGGGACCGACACCTACGAGCAGTACTTC
TRBV30	NA	TRBD1	TRBJ2-6	15	CAARQGFSGANVLTF	TGTGCAGCGAGACAGGGGTTCTCTGGGGCCAACGTCCTGACTTTC
TRBV5-4	NA	NA	TRBJ1-2	12	CASSLGQLGYTF	TGTGCCAGCAGCTTGGGACAGTTGGGCTACACCTTC
TRBV7-9	medium-sized	NA	TRBJ2-5	15	CASSLDGPYQETQYF	TGTGCCAGCAGCTTAGATGGACCGTACCAAGAGACCCAGTACTTC
TRBV2	NA	NA	TRBJ2-5	12	CASRGVDETQYF	TGTGCCAGCAGAGGGGTGGACGAGACCCAGTACTTC
TRBV7-2	NA	TRBD1	TRBJ2-3	15	CASRYGDRFRDTQYF	TGTGCCAGCAGATATGGGGACAGGTTTAGAGATACGCAGTATTTT
TRBV20-1	NA	TRBD1	TRBJ2-6	16	CSASYSTGPGANVLTF	TGCAGTGCTAGTTATTCGACAGGGCCCGGGGCCAACGTCCTGACTTTC
TRBV20-1	NA	NA	TRBJ1-2	10	CSAGRSGYTF	TGCAGTGCTGGCCGGAGCGGCTACACCTTC
TRBV4-1	NA	NA	TRBJ2-3	12	CTSSRQVNTQYF	TGCACCAGCAGCCGACAGGTAAATACGCAGTATTTT